The 25 T cell receptor beta chains given below trace back to one sample, sequenced in a study of blood T cell repertoires in COVID-19. Assay used: immunoSEQ multiplex PCR; TCRdb lists only in-frame clones, some missing. The table shows roughly 700,000 clones, with about 90% occurring only once. What was sequenced was peripheral blood. The receptors derive from a woman under 30 with acute or convalescent COVID-19.

This rearrangement joins TRBV5-1 to TRBJ1-6; unclear D gene. Germline V gene data show CDR1 as SGHRS and CDR2 as YFSETQ. CDR3 length: 15 residues. V gave up 4 bases and J gave up 7 bases, with 15 bases separating them. The DNA for the CDR3 is TGCGCCAGCAGCGTAGATACTAATGGGAATTCACCCCTCCACTTT. It yields the protein CASSVDTNGNSPLHF.

Turning to this clone: Additional DNA sequences in this sample encode the identical CDR3. The V gene is TRBV6-5, the J gene TRBJ1-1; D gene ambiguous. V dropped 6 bases and J dropped 2 bases, with 7 bases sitting between them. The germline V gene encodes CDR1 MNHEY and CDR2 SVGAGI. CDR3 length: 12 amino acids. CDR3 protein: CASRTLNTEAFF. The CDR3 bases are TGTGCCAGCAGGACACTTAACACTGAAGCTTTCTTT.

This clone was seen a few times. This chain links TRBV5-1 with TRBJ1-2, with unresolved D. Germline V CDR1 and CDR2: SGHRS, YFSETQ. The CDR3 loop spans 16 amino acids. V was shortened by 0 bases and J by 4 bases, with 16 bases between the two germline ends. CDR3 amino acids: CASSLGVASYGYGYTF. CDR3 bases: TGCGCCAGCAGCTTGGGTGTAGCTTCATACGGCTATGGCTACACCTTC.

V usage is TRBV2 and J usage is TRBJ2-3; 7 bases are shared with TRBD1. Germline assignment: CDR1 SNHLY and CDR2 FYNNEI. The CDR3 has 13 amino acids. J was trimmed by 8 bases and V by 1 base; bases with no gene match: 3. This CDR3 is CASSEGTGPTQYF. The CDR3 DNA reads as TGTGCCAGCAGTGAAGGGACAGGACCTACGCAGTATTTT.

This sequence joins TRBV4-1 and TRBJ2-5, with a possible D match to TRBD2 (6 bases). CDR1 and CDR2 (germline): MGHRA, YSYEKL. This CDR3 contains 17 residues. Trimming took off 2 bases at V and 5 bases at J, with 21 bases between the two ends. CDR3 in DNA: TGCGCCAGCAGCCAACTCTTGGGACTCGGGTTTGGGGAGACCCAGTACTTC. Translation: CASSQLLGLGFGETQYF.

This clone was picked up one time. With a much larger clone just one base away, this may be a read error. The rearrangement links TRBV12-3 or TRBV12-4 to TRBJ2-7; TRBD1 agrees at 9 bases. J lost 2 bases, V lost 6 bases, and 2 bases had no gene match. The CDR3 totals 13 residues. CDR3 sequence reads: CASSWDRAYEQYF. CDR3 nucleotides: TGTGCCAGCAGCTGGGACAGGGCCTACGAGCAGTACTTC.

This chain connects TRBV1 to TRBJ2-7; the listed D gene, TRBD2, was not tested against the DNA. TRBV1 is designated a pseudogene. This CDR3 has 16 amino acids. For the CDR3, the DNA is TGCACCAGCAGCCAAGGAGCTAGCGGGGGGGACTACGAGCAGTACTTC. Translation: CTSSQGASGGDYEQYF.

The V gene is TRBV6-5, the J gene TRBJ2-1; possible D gene TRBD1, 6 bases. The V gene lost 6 bases and the J gene lost 4 bases, with 16 bases spanning the gap. Looked up from germline, CDR1 is MNHEY and CDR2 is SVGAGI. The CDR3 is made up of 15 amino acids. The CDR3 protein is CASSLRLGQYNEQFF. As DNA, the CDR3 is TGTGCCAGCAGCCTAAGACTTGGACAGTACAATGAGCAGTTCTTC.

The rearrangement uses TRBV7-9 and TRBJ2-1; 8 bases match TRBD1. The J segment lost 7 bases and the V segment lost 7 bases, leaving 18 bases of the junction unmatched. This CDR3 is 17 amino acids long. The germline gives CDR1 SEHNR, CDR2 FQNEAQ (reference sequence). DNA of the CDR3: TGTGCCAGCACCAAGACCTGGTGGACAGGGAACAATAATGAGCAGTTCTTC. It yields the protein CASTKTWWTGNNNEQFF.

The CDR3 is CASSPRDEAFF. In DNA form, the CDR3 reads TGTGCCAGCAGTCCCAGGGATGAAGCTTTCTTT. This sequence joins TRBV12-3 or TRBV12-4 and TRBJ1-1; perhaps TRBD1 as D (5 bases). The CDR3 covers 11 residues. Trimming took off 5 bases at V and 7 bases at J, with 8 bases between the two ends.

This chain connects TRBV27 to TRBJ1-1, with 8 bases lining up with TRBD1. Germline loops: CDR1 MNHEY, CDR2 SMNVEV (reference sequence). J was trimmed by 0 bases and V by 10 bases; bases with no gene match: 4. The CDR3 totals 13 residues. CDR3 DNA sequence: TGTGCCACCGGACAGGGTGTGAACACTGAAGCTTTCTTT. Its protein product is CATGQGVNTEAFF.

The chain carries TRBV11-2 and TRBJ1-5; 8 positions match TRBD1. The CDR3 has 14 residues. After removal of 5 bases from V and 5 bases from J, the junction contained 5 bases not matched to a gene. Germline loops: CDR1 SGHAT, CDR2 FQNNGV. The CDR3 sequence: CASSRQGAYQPQHF. CDR3 DNA sequence: TGTGCCAGCAGCCGTCAGGGGGCCTATCAGCCCCAGCATTTT.

V usage is TRBV27 and J usage is TRBJ1-1; possible D gene TRBD1, 6 bases. CDR3 size: 13 residues. Deletions cut 1 base from V and 6 bases from J, with 9 bases between. Per the germline V gene, CDR1 is MNHEY and CDR2 is SMNVEV (reference sequence). CDR3 nucleotides: TGTGCCAGCAGTTTATTGGGGGCCTCTGAAGCTTTCTTT. Encoded protein: CASSLLGASEAFF.

This sequence joins TRBV6-2 or TRBV6-3 and TRBJ2-7; no firm D call. Per the germline V gene, CDR1 is MNHEY and CDR2 is SVGEGT. The CDR3 spans 14 residues. With 0 bases removed from V and 2 bases from J, the gap between germline ends came to 8 bases. The CDR3 DNA sequence: TGTGCCAGCAGTTACTCCTGGGCTCCCTACGAGCAGTACTTC. Protein product: CASSYSWAPYEQYF.

The genes are TRBV4-2 and TRBJ2-7, with D possibly being TRBD2 (7 bases). The V end was cut by 0 bases, the J end by 4 bases, with 22 bases between. CDR1 is LGHNA and CDR2 is YNFKEQ in the germline V gene. The CDR3 length is 18 residues. The CDR3 coding sequence is TGTGCCAGCAGCCAAGAGAGTGGGGGGGCCAACGGGATATACGAGCAGTACTTC. This translates into CASSQESGGANGIYEQYF.

The rearrangement links TRBV6-6 to TRBJ1-1; D gene uncertain. The CDR3 contains 14 residues. Per germline, CDR1 MNHNY and CDR2 SVGAGI (reference sequence). V was shortened by 2 bases and J by 0 bases, with 7 bases between the two germline ends. CDR3 bases: TGTGCCAGCAGTTACGAGCTAATGAACACTGAAGCTTTCTTT. This gives the protein CASSYELMNTEAFF.

V gene TRBV18 combines with J gene TRBJ1-6; 10 nucleotides match TRBD1. This CDR3 has 14 amino acids. The trim removed 2 bases at V and 9 bases at J, leaving 1 base unmatched. Germline V gene data show CDR1 as KGHSH and CDR2 as LQKENI. The CDR3 nucleotides read TGTGCCAGCTCACCAGGGACAGGGGTTTCACCCCTCCACTTT. This sequence encodes CASSPGTGVSPLHF.

This clone occurred once. The rearrangement uses TRBV4-3 and TRBJ2-7, with TRBD1 identical over 9 bases. Germline CDR1 is LGHNA and CDR2 is YSLEER. The ends lost 2 bases at V and 2 bases at J; junction bases unmatched: 1. The CDR3 has 14 residues. This CDR3 reads CASSQRTGAYEQYF. In DNA, the CDR3 is TGCGCCAGCAGCCAACGGACAGGGGCCTACGAGCAGTACTTC.

The chain links TRBV5-1 to TRBJ1-1, with D tentatively TRBD1 (6 bases). The V end was cut by 0 bases, the J end by 11 bases, with 11 bases between. CDR3 length: 12 residues. Per germline, CDR1 SGHRS and CDR2 YFSETQ. In DNA form, the CDR3 reads TGCGCCAGCAGCTTGGGGGACCAGGGGGCTTTCTTT. It codes for CASSLGDQGAFF.

The CDR3 region is CASSLGQGLSGNTIYF. The CDR3 DNA follows: TGTGCCAGCAGCTTAGGACAGGGCCTCTCTGGAAACACCATATATTTT. The chain combines TRBV7-2 with TRBJ1-3; 7 bases are shared with TRBD1. Germline V gives CDR1 SGHTA, CDR2 FQGNSA. J lost 0 bases, V lost 1 base, and 3 bases had no gene match. CDR3 length equals 16 residues.

This rearrangement joins TRBV28 to TRBJ1-5; 8 bases line up with TRBD1. Germline lookup yields CDR1 MDHEN and CDR2 SYDVKM. V lost 5 bases, J lost 2 bases, and 5 bases stayed unmatched. The CDR3 consists of 15 residues. This chain's CDR3 is CASSLGQGGNQPQHF. The CDR3 DNA is TGTGCCAGCAGTCTAGGACAGGGAGGCAATCAGCCCCAGCATTTT.

The V gene is TRBV2, the J gene TRBJ2-1, with TRBD1 matching 9 bases. This CDR3 is 16 amino acids long. CDR1 and CDR2 from the germline V gene are SNHLY and FYNNEI. J lost 7 bases, V lost 5 bases, and 12 bases had no gene match. This CDR3 is CASSPRQGVVGNEQFF. CDR3 DNA: TGTGCCAGCAGTCCCCGACAGGGGGTAGTTGGGAATGAGCAGTTCTTC.

The chain is built from TRBV10-3 and TRBJ2-7; D possibly corresponds to TRBD2 (6 bases). V was pared by 3 bases and J by 1 base, with 10 bases between. This CDR3 has 14 residues. Germline V gives CDR1 ENHRY, CDR2 SYGVKD. CDR3 protein: CAISESTRSYEQYF. The CDR3 nucleotides read TGTGCCATCAGTGAATCGACTAGATCCTACGAGCAGTACTTC.

CDR3 sequence (DNA): TGTGCCACCAGTGATTTCGGTTCCATCACAGATACGCAGTATTTT. This gives the protein CATSDFGSITDTQYF. The rearrangement joins TRBV24-1 to TRBJ2-3; D uncertain. Germline-derived CDR1 and CDR2 are KGHDR and SFDVKD. Trimming took off 1 base at V and 2 bases at J, with 9 bases between the two ends. There are 15 residues in the CDR3.

J is TRBJ1-1 and V is TRBV5-5; D not certain. Trimming stripped 3 bases from V and 5 bases from J, with 17 bases between. The CDR3 is made up of 15 amino acids. CDR1 is SGHKS and CDR2 is YYEKEE in the germline V gene (reference sequence). The CDR3 reads CASSSLLGSRTEAFF. CDR3 DNA sequence: TGTGCCAGCAGCTCCCTACTCGGGTCGAGAACTGAAGCTTTCTTT.